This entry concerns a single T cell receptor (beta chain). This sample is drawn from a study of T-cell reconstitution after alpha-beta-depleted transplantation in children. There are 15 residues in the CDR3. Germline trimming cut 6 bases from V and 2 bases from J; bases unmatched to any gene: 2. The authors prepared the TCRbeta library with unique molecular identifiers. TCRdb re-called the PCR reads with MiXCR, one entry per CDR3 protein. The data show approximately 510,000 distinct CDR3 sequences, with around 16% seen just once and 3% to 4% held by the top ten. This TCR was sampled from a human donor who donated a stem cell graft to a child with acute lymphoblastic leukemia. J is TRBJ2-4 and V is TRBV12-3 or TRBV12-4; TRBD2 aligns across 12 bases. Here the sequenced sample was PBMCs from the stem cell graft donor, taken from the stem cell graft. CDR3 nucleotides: TGTGCCAGCAGCCTAGCGGGAGGGACCAAAAACATTCAGTACTTC. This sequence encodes CASSLAGGTKNIQYF.